The present T cell receptor (beta chain) was sequenced within a study of T-cell reconstitution after alpha-beta-depleted transplantation in children. Overall study results and limits: The origin of high day-60 TCRbeta diversity in some patients lay in surviving recipient T cells and thymic progenitors. Expanded graft clones, several hundred of them, were reportedly the source of alpha-beta T cells about two months after transplant. T-cell numbers and diversity, one year after transplant, stemmed largely from T cells that were newly produced.

Remarks on this clonotype: Its cognate antigen is unknown.

Molecular barcoding with unique molecular identifiers was used for the TCRbeta library. TCRdb analysed the PCR reads with MiXCR anew, one entry per CDR3 protein. The sample shows some 440,000 distinct CDR3 sequences, 15% to 20% of them seen only once. The sample in question was PBMCs, mostly from graft donor cells, obtained 360 days after TCRalphabeta/CD19-depleted stem cell transplant. This clonotype was sampled from a boy in the first two years of life who had a stem cell transplant for Wiskott-Aldrich syndrome, so the T cells may come from the graft donor.

The CDR3: CASSSTRPDTQYF. CDR3 sequence (DNA): TGCGCCAGCAGCTCAACTAGACCAGATACGCAGTATTTT. The V call is TRBV5-1, the J call TRBJ2-3; tentatively, D is TRBD2 (5 bases). The germline CDR1 and CDR2 sequences are SGHRS and YFSETQ. The CDR3 runs to 13 residues. Trimming removed 3 bases from V and 4 bases from J, with 9 bases in between.